The source of this TCR beta chain is a study of blood T cell repertoires in COVID-19. In the authors' methods: Nucleated cell counts were estimated from reference gene primer amplification. The protocol was immunoSEQ multiplex PCR, while the TCRdb copy is restricted to in-frame clones and leaves out a portion. The V and J calls and clone size are taken from that table; D and trimming were inferred from the DNA. The sample yields around 330,000 clones, about 91% seen once. In germline, CDR1 is MNHEY, CDR2 SVGAGI. This CDR3 is built from 14 residues. Trimming removed 5 bases at V and 5 bases at J, with 13 bases between. Cohorts were assigned according to the clinical history that participants reported. Cohort 3 donors were reported recovered after two negative PCRs, clearance, or symptom resolution.

The chain couples TRBV6-5 to TRBJ2-1; perhaps TRBD2 as D (7 bases). This TCR was recovered from a woman under 30 who had recovered from COVID-19. The sample taken for sequencing was PBMCs or T cells enriched from blood (not recorded which). Here the CDR3 reads CASSRGGRHNEQFF. The CDR3 DNA follows: TGTGCCAGCAGTAGGGGGGGCAGGCACAATGAGCAGTTCTTC.